This T cell receptor beta chain emerged from a study of cytomegalovirus exposure and HLA in healthy donors. CDR1 is LNHDA and CDR2 is SQIVND in the germline V gene (reference sequence). V gave up 4 bases and J gave up 8 bases, with 18 bases separating them. The CDR3 spans 15 residues. At collection, donors were nominally healthy, but unrecorded immune exposures were probable. Study results and limitations: Cytomegalovirus-associated status was assigned to 150 to 200 TCR beta chains. A later analysis revealed that TCR association rates differed between HLA loci, peaking at DRB1 and bottoming out at HLA-C.

This clone was found a few times. Its cognate antigen is unknown. The PCR ran on 60 Vbeta and 13 Jbeta primers. Study processing details: In a later analysis, the count reached roughly 80 million unique TCR beta chains, with approximately 11 million shared. Produced via immunoSEQ multiplex PCR; TCRdb's table is partial and in-frame only. Clone size and the V and J calls come from that table; the DNA yielded D and trimming. The sample lists over 85,000 clones, about 72% seen once, with about 2.1% in the top ten. This clonotype originated in a man aged 25 to 40 in good health and CMV-seronegative. The sequenced sample consisted of PBMCs. This chain connects TRBV19 to TRBJ2-1; TRBD2 might be the D (6 bases). The CDR3 loop reads CASSTEGRVWDEQFF. CDR3 DNA: TGTGCCAGTAGTACGGAGGGCCGGGTCTGGGATGAGCAGTTCTTC. The whole variable domain, filled in from reference TRBV19 and TRBJ2-1, reads DGGITQSPKYLFRKEGQNVTLSCEQNLNHDAMYWYRQDPGQGLRLIYYSQIVNDFQKGDIAEGYSVSREKKESFPLTVTSAQKNPTAFYLCASSTEGRVWDEQFFGPGTRLTVL.